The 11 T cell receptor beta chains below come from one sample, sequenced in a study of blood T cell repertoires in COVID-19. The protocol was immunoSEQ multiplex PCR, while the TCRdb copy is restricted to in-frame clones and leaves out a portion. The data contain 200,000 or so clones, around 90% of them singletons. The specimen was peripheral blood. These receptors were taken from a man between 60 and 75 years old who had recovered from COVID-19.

The CDR3 region is CASSEGFVGSYEQYF. The DNA of the CDR3 is TGTGCCAGCAGTGAAGGTTTCGTCGGCTCCTACGAGCAGTACTTC. This sequence joins TRBV6-1 and TRBJ2-7; D is unresolved. Germline assignment: CDR1 MNHNS and CDR2 SASEGT. CDR3 size: 15 residues. With 1 base removed from V and 0 bases from J, the gap between germline ends came to 10 bases.

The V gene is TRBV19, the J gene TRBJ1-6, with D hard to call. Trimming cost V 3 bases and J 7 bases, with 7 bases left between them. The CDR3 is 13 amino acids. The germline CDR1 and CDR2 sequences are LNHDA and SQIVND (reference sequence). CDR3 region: CASSMRGNSPLHF. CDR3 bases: TGTGCCAGTAGTATGCGAGGCAATTCACCCCTCCACTTT.

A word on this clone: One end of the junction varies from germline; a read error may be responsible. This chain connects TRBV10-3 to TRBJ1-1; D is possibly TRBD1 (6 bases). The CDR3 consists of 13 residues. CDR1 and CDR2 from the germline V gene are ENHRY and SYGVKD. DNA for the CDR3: TGTGCCCTCAGAGGGGGTACGAACACTGAAGCTTTCTTT. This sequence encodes CALRGGTNTEAFF.

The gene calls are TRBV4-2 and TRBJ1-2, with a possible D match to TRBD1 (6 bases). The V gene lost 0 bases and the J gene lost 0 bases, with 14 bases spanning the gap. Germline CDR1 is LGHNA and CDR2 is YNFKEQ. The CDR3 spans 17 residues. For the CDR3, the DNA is TGTGCCAGCAGCCAAGATCGGGGACATCCAGCTAACTATGGCTACACCTTC. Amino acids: CASSQDRGHPANYGYTF.

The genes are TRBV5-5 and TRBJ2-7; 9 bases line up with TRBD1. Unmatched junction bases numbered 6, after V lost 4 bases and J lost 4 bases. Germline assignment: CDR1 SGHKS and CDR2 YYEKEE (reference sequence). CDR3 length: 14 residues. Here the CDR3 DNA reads TGTGCCAGCAGCCTTGCGGACAGGGGTTACGAGCAGTACTTC. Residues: CASSLADRGYEQYF.

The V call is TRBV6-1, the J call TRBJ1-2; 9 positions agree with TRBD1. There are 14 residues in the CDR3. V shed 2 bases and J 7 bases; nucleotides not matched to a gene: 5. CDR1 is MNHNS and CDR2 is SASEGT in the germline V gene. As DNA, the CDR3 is TGTGCCAGCAGTGAACTGGACAGGGGTTCTGGCTACACCTTC. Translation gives CASSELDRGSGYTF.

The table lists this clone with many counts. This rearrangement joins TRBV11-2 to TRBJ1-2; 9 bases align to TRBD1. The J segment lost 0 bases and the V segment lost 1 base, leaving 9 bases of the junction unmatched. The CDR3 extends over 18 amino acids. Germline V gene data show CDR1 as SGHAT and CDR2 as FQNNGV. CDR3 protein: CASSLGGQGPTTNYGYTF. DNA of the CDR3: TGTGCCAGCAGCTTAGGGGGACAGGGCCCAACTACTAACTATGGCTACACCTTC.

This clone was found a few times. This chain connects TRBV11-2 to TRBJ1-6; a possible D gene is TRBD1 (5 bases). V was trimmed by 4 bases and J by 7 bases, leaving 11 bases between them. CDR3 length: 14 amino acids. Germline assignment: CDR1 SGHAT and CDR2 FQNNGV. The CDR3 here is CASSSGNRNSPLHF. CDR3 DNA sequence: TGTGCCAGCAGCTCAGGGAACAGAAATTCACCCCTCCACTTT.

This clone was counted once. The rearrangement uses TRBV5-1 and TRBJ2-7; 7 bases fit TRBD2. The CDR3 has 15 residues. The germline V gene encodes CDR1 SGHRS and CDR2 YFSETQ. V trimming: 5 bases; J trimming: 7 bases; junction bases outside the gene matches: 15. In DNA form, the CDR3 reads TGCGCCAGCAGTACCACCGGGACTACCAACGGGGAGCAGTACTTC. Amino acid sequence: CASSTTGTTNGEQYF.

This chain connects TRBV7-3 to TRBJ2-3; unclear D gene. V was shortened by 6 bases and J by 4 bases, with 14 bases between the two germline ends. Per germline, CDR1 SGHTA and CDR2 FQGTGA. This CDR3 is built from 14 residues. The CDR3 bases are TGTGCCAGCAGTCCCGGGTCAGCCCCAGATACGCAGTATTTT. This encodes CASSPGSAPDTQYF. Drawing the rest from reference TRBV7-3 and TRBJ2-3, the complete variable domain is GAGVSQTPSNKVTEKGKYVELRCDPISGHTALYWYRQSLGQGPEFLIYFQGTGAADDSGLPNDRFFAVRPEGSVSTLKIQRTERGDSAVYLCASSPGSAPDTQYFGPGTRLTVL.

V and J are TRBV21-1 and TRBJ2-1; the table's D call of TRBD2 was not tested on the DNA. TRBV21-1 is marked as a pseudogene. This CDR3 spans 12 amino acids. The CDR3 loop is CASSEVFNEQFF. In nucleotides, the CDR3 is TGTGCCAGCAGCGAAGTCTTCAATGAGCAGTTCTTC.